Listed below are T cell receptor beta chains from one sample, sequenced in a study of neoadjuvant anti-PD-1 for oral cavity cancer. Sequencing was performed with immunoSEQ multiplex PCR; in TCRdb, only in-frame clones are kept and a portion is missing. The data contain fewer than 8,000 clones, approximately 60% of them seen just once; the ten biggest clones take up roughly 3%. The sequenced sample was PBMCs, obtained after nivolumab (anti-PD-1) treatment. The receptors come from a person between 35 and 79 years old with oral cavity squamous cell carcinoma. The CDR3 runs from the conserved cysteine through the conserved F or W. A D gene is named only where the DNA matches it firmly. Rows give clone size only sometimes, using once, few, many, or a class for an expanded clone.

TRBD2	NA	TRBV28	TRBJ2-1	TGTGCCAGCAGCCGAGCGGGGGCCTTTTACAATGAGCAGTTCTTC	CASSRAGAFYNEQFF
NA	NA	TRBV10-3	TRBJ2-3	TGTGCCATCAGTGAGTCCCGATCCACAGATACGCAGTATTTT	CAISESRSTDTQYF
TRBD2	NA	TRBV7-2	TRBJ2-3	TGTGCCAGCAGCCACCTACGGCGGGGGTCAGATACGCAGTATTTT	CASSHLRRGSDTQYF
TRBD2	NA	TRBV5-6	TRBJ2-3	TGTGCCAGCAGCATTAAGGCTAGCGGGGGATTCACAGATACGCAGTATTTT	CASSIKASGGFTDTQYF
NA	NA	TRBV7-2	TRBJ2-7	TGTGCCAGCAGCCGGACGAACGGGGACGAGCAGTACTTC	CASSRTNGDEQYF
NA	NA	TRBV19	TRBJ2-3	TGTGCCAGTAGTATCGGGCAGGGGATATTGGATACGCAGTATTTT	CASSIGQGILDTQYF
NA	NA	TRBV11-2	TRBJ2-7	TGTGCCAGCGGGCAGAAGTCCTACGAGCAGTACTTC	CASGQKSYEQYF
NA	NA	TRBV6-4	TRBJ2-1	TGTGCCAGCAGTGTCCGAGCGGAGTCCTACAATGAGCAGTTCTTC	CASSVRAESYNEQFF
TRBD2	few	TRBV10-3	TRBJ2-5	TGTGCCATCAGGCCGACGGCTAGCGGAGAGACCCAGTACTTC	CAIRPTASGETQYF
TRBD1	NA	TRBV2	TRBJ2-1	TGTGCCAGCAGCTCACAGGGGCGAGGTGAGCAGTTCTTC	CASSSQGRGEQFF